The T cell receptor beta chain under discussion was sequenced for a study of CD8 T cells in ankylosing spondylitis. Findings of the study overall: As reported, disease-linked clones showed significant enrichment in matched ankylosing spondylitis synovial fluid. Researchers report that disease-linked clones proved CD8+ and relatively rare in peripheral blood. A TCR beta motif of roughly 8 highly homologous variants seemed to mark ankylosing spondylitis blood.

Quantitative 5'-RACE with molecular barcodes produced the TCR beta libraries. TCRdb redid the calling of the 5' RACE reads with MiXCR, one entry per CDR3 protein. The sample includes 230,000 or so distinct CDR3 sequences, roughly a quarter of them seen just once. This clonotype has a count of ten or more. Antigen: not known. Germline-derived CDR1 and CDR2 are SGHRS and YFSETQ. The CDR3 totals 15 residues. V dropped 4 bases and J dropped 2; count of bases not matched to a gene: 5. The TCR comes from a male donor with ankylosing spondylitis or in good health (not recorded which). The J gene is TRBJ2-3, the V gene TRBV5-1, with 9 positions matching TRBD2. Sequenced sample: blood, either unsorted or a sorted T cell fraction (not recorded which). CDR3 bases: TGCGCCAGCAGCGGCGGGACTAGCCCCACAGATACGCAGTATTTT. This translates into CASSGGTSPTDTQYF.